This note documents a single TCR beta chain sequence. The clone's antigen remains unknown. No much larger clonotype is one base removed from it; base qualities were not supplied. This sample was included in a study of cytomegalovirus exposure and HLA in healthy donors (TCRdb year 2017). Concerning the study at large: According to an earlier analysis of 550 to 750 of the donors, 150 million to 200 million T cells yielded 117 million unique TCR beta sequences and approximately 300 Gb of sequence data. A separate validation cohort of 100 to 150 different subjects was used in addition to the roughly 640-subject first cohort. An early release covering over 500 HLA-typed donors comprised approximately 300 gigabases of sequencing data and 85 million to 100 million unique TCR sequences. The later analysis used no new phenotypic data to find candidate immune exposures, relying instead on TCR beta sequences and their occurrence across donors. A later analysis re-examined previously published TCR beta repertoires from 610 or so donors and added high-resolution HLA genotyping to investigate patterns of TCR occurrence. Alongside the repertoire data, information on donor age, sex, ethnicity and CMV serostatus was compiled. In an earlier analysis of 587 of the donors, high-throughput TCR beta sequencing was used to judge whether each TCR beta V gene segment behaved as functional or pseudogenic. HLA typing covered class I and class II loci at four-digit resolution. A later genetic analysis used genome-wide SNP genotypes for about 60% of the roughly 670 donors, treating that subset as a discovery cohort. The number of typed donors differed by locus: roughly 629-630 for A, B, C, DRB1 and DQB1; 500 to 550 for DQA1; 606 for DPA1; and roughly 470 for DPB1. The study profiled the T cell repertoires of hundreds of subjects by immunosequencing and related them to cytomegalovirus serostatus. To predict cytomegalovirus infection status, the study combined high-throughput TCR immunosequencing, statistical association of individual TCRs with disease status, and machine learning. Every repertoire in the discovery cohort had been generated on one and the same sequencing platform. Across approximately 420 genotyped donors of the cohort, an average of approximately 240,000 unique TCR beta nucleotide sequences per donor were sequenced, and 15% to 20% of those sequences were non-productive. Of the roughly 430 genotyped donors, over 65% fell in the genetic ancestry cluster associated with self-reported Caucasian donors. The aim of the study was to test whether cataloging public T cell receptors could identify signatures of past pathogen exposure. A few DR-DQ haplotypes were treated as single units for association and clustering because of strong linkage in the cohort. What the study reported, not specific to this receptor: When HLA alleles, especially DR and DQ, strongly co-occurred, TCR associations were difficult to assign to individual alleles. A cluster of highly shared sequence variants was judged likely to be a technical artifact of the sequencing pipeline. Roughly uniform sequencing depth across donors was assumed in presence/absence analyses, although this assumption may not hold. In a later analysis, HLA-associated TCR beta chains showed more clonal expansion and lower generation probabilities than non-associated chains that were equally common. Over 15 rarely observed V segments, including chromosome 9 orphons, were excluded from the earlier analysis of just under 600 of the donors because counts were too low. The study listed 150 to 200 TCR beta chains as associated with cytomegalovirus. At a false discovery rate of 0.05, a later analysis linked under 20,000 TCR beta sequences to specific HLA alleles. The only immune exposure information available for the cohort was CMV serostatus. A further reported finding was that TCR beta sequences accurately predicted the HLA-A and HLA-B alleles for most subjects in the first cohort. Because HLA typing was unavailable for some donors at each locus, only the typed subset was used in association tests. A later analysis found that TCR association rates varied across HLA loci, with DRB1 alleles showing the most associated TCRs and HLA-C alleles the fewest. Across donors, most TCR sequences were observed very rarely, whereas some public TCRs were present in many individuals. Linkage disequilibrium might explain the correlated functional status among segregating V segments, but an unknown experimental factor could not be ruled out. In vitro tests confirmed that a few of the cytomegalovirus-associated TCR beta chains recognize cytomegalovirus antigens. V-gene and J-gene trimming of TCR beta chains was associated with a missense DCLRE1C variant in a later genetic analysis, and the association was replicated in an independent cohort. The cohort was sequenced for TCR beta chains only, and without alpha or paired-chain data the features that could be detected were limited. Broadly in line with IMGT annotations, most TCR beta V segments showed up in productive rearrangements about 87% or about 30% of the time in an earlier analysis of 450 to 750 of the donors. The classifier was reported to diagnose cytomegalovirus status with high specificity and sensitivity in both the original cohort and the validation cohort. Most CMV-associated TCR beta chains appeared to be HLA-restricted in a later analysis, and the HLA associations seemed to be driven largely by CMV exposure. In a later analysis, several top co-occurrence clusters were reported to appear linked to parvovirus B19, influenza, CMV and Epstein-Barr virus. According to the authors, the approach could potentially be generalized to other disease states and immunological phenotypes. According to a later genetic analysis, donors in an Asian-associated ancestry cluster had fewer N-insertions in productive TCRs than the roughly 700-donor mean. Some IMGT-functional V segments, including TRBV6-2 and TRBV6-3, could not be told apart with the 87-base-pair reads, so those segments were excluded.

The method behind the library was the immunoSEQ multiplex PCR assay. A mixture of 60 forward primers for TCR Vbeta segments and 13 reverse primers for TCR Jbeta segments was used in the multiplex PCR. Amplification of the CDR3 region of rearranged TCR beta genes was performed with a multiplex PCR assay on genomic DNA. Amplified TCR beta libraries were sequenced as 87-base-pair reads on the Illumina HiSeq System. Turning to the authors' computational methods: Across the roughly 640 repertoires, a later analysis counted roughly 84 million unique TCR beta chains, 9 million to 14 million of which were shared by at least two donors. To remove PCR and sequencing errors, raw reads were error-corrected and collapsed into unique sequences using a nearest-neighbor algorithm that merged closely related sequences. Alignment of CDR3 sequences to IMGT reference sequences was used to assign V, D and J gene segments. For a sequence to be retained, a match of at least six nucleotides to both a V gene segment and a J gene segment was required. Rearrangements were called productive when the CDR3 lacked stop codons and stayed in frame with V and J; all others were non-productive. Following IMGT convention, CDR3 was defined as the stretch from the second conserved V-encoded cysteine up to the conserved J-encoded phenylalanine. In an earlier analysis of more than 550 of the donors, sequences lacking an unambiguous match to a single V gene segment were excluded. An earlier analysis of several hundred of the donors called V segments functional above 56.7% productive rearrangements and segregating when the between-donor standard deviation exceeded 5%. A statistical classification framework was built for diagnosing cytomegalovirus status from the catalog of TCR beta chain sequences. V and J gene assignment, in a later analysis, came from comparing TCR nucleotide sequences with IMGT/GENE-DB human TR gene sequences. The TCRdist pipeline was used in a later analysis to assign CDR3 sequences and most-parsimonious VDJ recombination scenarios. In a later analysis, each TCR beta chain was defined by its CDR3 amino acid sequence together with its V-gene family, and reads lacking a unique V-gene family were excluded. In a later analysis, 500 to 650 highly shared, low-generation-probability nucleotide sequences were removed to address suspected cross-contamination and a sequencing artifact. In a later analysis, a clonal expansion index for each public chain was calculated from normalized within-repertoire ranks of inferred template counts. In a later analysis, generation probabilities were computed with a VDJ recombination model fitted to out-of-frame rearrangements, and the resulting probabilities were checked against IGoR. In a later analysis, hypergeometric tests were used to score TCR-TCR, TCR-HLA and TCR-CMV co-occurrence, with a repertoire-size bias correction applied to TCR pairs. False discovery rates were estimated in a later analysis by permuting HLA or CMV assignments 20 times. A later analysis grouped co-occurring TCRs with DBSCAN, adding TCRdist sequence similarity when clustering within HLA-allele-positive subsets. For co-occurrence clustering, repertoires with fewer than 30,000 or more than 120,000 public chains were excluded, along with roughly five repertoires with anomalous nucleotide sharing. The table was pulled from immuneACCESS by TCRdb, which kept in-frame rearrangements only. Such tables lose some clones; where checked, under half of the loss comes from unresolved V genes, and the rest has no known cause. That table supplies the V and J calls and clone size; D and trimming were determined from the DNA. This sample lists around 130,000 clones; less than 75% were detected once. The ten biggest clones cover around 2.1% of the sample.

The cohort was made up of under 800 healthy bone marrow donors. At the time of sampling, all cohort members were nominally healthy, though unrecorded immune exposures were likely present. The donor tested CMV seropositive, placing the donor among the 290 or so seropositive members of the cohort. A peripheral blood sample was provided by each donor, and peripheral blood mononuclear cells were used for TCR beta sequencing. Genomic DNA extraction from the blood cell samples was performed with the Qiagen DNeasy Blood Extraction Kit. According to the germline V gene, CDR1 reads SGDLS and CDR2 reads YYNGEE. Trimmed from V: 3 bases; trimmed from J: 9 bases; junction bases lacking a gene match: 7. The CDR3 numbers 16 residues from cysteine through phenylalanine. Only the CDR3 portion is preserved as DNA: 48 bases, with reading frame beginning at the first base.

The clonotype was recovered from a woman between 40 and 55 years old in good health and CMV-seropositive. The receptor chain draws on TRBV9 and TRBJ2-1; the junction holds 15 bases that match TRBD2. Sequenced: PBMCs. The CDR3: CASSAGLAGGLVEQFF. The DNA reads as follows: TGTGCCAGCAGCGCCGGACTAGCGGGGGGGCTGGTTGAGCAGTTCTTC.